These T cell receptor beta chains were read from a single sample in a study of response to subunit inactivated influenza vaccine. TCRdb reprocessed the RT-PCR reads with MiXCR, giving one entry per CDR3 protein. The top ten hold 11% of the sample, which has about 780,000 distinct CDR3 sequences, less than 20% seen once. The sample consisted of PBMCs from blood, taken about 5 days after vaccination. These receptors were collected from a man aged 50 to 59 who received an inactivated influenza vaccine. CDR3s include the opening cysteine and the closing phenylalanine or tryptophan. Fields, in order: J gene, D gene, clone size, V gene, CDR3 protein, CDR3 DNA. D genes are given only for firm matches. Where a row states a size, it is once, few, many or the class of an expanded clone; other rows omit it.

j_call: TRBJ1-6; d_call: NA; clone_size: few; v_call: TRBV5-4; cdr3_aa: CASSRAQDLTLHF; cdr3_nt: TGTGCCAGCAGCCGGGCCCAGGATTTGACCCTCCACTTT
j_call: TRBJ1-2; d_call: NA; clone_size: NA; v_call: TRBV10-3; cdr3_aa: CAISEGQASLYGYTF; cdr3_nt: TGTGCCATCAGTGAAGGGCAGGCCTCCCTCTATGGCTACACCTTC
j_call: TRBJ2-5; d_call: NA; clone_size: NA; v_call: TRBV18; cdr3_aa: CASSLPLSSAEKTQYF; cdr3_nt: TGTGCCAGCTCACTACCCCTAAGCAGCGCGGAGAAGACCCAGTACTTC
j_call: TRBJ2-3; d_call: NA; clone_size: NA; v_call: TRBV6-5; cdr3_aa: CASSYDRELTDTQYF; cdr3_nt: TGTGCCAGCAGTTACGACAGAGAACTCACAGATACGCAGTATTTT
j_call: TRBJ2-3; d_call: NA; clone_size: few; v_call: TRBV11-2; cdr3_aa: CASSVDGYGTDTQYF; cdr3_nt: TGTGCCAGCAGCGTGGACGGCTACGGCACAGATACGCAGTATTTT
j_call: TRBJ2-1; d_call: NA; clone_size: many; v_call: TRBV20-1; cdr3_aa: CSARFGDNEQFF; cdr3_nt: TGCAGTGCTAGGTTTGGGGACAATGAGCAGTTCTTC
j_call: TRBJ2-7; d_call: TRBD1; clone_size: NA; v_call: TRBV27; cdr3_aa: CASSPIGWTGGSYEQYF; cdr3_nt: TGTGCCAGCAGTCCCATAGGCTGGACAGGGGGCTCGTACGAGCAGTACTTC
j_call: TRBJ2-1; d_call: TRBD2; clone_size: few; v_call: TRBV20-1; cdr3_aa: CSARVSGTSGEISYNEQFF; cdr3_nt: TGCAGTGCTAGAGTGTCAGGGACTAGCGGGGAAATTTCCTACAATGAGCAGTTCTTC
j_call: TRBJ2-5; d_call: TRBD2; clone_size: few; v_call: TRBV20-1; cdr3_aa: CSATTSGGAVETQYF; cdr3_nt: TGCAGTGCTACTACTAGCGGGGGGGCCGTTGAGACCCAGTACTTC
j_call: TRBJ2-7; d_call: NA; clone_size: few; v_call: TRBV7-2; cdr3_aa: CASSPAGWYEQYF; cdr3_nt: TGTGCCAGCAGTCCGGCAGGGTGGTACGAGCAGTACTTC
j_call: TRBJ2-5; d_call: NA; clone_size: NA; v_call: TRBV7-9; cdr3_aa: CASSQLGVRETQYF; cdr3_nt: TGTGCCAGCAGCCAGCTCGGGGTTCGGGAGACCCAGTACTTC
j_call: TRBJ2-1; d_call: TRBD2; clone_size: NA; v_call: TRBV20-1; cdr3_aa: CSASFSGGLKYNKQFF; cdr3_nt: TGCAGTGCTAGTTTTAGCGGGGGGCTTAAATACAATAAGCAGTTCTTC
j_call: TRBJ2-5; d_call: TRBD2; clone_size: few; v_call: TRBV18; cdr3_aa: CASSPYLAGVGETQYF; cdr3_nt: TGTGCCAGCTCACCGTATCTAGCGGGAGTCGGGGAGACCCAGTACTTC
j_call: TRBJ2-7; d_call: TRBD2; clone_size: NA; v_call: TRBV3-1; cdr3_aa: CASSPSGLASEQYF; cdr3_nt: TGTGCCAGCAGCCCCTCAGGACTAGCGAGCGAGCAGTACTTC
j_call: TRBJ1-1; d_call: TRBD1; clone_size: many; v_call: TRBV6-2/TRBV6-3; cdr3_aa: CASRTGVGNTEAFF; cdr3_nt: TGTGCCAGCAGAACAGGGGTTGGCAACACTGAAGCTTTCTTT
j_call: TRBJ2-4; d_call: TRBD1; clone_size: NA; v_call: TRBV7-9; cdr3_aa: CASSSMGGTGAAQYF; cdr3_nt: TGTGCCAGCAGCTCCATGGGGGGGACAGGGGCGGCTCAGTACTTC
j_call: TRBJ2-3; d_call: NA; clone_size: few; v_call: TRBV7-9; cdr3_aa: CASSWGSSTDTQYF; cdr3_nt: TGTGCCAGCAGCTGGGGCAGTAGCACAGATACGCAGTATTTT
j_call: TRBJ2-7; d_call: TRBD2; clone_size: many; v_call: TRBV11-2; cdr3_aa: CASSRGGGRAGSSYEQYF; cdr3_nt: TGTGCCAGCAGCCGGGGGGGTGGCAGAGCGGGGTCCTCCTACGAGCAGTACTTC
j_call: TRBJ2-5; d_call: TRBD1; clone_size: few; v_call: TRBV12-3/TRBV12-4; cdr3_aa: CASRVSGGLETQYF; cdr3_nt: TGTGCCAGCAGGGTATCAGGGGGCCTAGAGACCCAGTACTTC
j_call: TRBJ1-2; d_call: NA; clone_size: many; v_call: TRBV20-1; cdr3_aa: CSAKGSGRGNYGYTF; cdr3_nt: TGCAGTGCTAAGGGTTCTGGGCGGGGAAACTATGGCTACACCTTC
j_call: TRBJ2-7; d_call: NA; clone_size: NA; v_call: TRBV6-2/TRBV6-3; cdr3_aa: CASSYTDSSGDYEQYF; cdr3_nt: TGTGCCAGCAGTTACACGGACAGCTCCGGGGACTACGAGCAGTACTTC
j_call: TRBJ2-1; d_call: NA; clone_size: NA; v_call: TRBV14; cdr3_aa: CASSQARVRYNEQFF; cdr3_nt: TGTGCCAGCAGCCAAGCCAGGGTGAGGTACAATGAGCAGTTCTTC
j_call: TRBJ2-3; d_call: NA; clone_size: few; v_call: TRBV29-1; cdr3_aa: CSVVLATDTQYF; cdr3_nt: TGCAGCGTAGTATTAGCAACAGATACGCAGTATTTT
j_call: TRBJ2-2; d_call: TRBD2; clone_size: NA; v_call: TRBV7-8; cdr3_aa: CASSFGLAGGNNTGELFF; cdr3_nt: TGTGCCAGCAGCTTTGGGCTAGCGGGGGGGAATAACACCGGGGAGCTGTTTTTT
j_call: TRBJ1-4; d_call: TRBD1; clone_size: NA; v_call: TRBV20-1; cdr3_aa: CSAHRQGGEKLFF; cdr3_nt: TGCAGTGCTCATCGACAGGGGGGAGAAAAACTGTTTTTT
j_call: TRBJ1-5; d_call: NA; clone_size: few; v_call: TRBV7-9; cdr3_aa: CASSLDGSGQPQHF; cdr3_nt: TGTGCCAGCAGCTTAGACGGGAGCGGTCAGCCCCAGCATTTT
j_call: TRBJ1-5; d_call: NA; clone_size: NA; v_call: TRBV12-3/TRBV12-4; cdr3_aa: CASSWGRAQHF; cdr3_nt: TGTGCCAGCAGTTGGGGTCGCGCCCAGCATTTT
j_call: TRBJ2-7; d_call: TRBD1; clone_size: NA; v_call: TRBV3-1; cdr3_aa: CASSQVYQGAYEQYF; cdr3_nt: TGTGCCAGCAGCCAAGTATACCAGGGGGCCTACGAGCAGTACTTC
j_call: TRBJ1-2; d_call: NA; clone_size: NA; v_call: TRBV20-1; cdr3_aa: CSARWQGYGYTF; cdr3_nt: TGCAGTGCTAGATGGCAGGGGTATGGCTACACCTTC
j_call: TRBJ1-6; d_call: TRBD1; clone_size: many; v_call: TRBV12-3/TRBV12-4; cdr3_aa: CASSNGQGTLHF; cdr3_nt: TGTGCCAGCAGTAACGGACAGGGCACCCTCCACTTT
j_call: TRBJ2-1; d_call: TRBD2; clone_size: NA; v_call: TRBV4-2; cdr3_aa: CASSQLLAVNEQFF; cdr3_nt: TGTGCCAGCAGCCAACTACTAGCGGTTAATGAGCAGTTCTTC